Below, 9 T cell receptor beta chains from the same sample are listed, as sequenced in a study of blood T cell repertoires in COVID-19. The table came from immunoSEQ multiplex PCR; TCRdb's copy has only in-frame clones and leaves some out. The sample shows 250,000 to 350,000 clones, approximately 85% of them seen only once. Sequencing used peripheral blood. Source of these receptors: a human donor with COVID-19, enrolled during active disease. The donor label of this sample is uncertain.

This clone was seen only a few times. The chain has TRBV27 and TRBJ2-1; TRBD2 is a possible D gene (6 bases). This CDR3 contains 15 residues. The germline CDR1 and CDR2 sequences are MNHEY and SMNVEV (reference sequence). With 4 bases removed from V and 4 bases from J, the gap between germline ends came to 14 bases. CDR3 amino acids: CASSSDQGGYNEQFF. The CDR3 nucleotides are TGTGCCAGCAGTTCGGACCAGGGAGGATACAATGAGCAGTTCTTC.

V is TRBV5-5 and J is TRBJ1-5; 7 bases agree with TRBD1. The CDR3 consists of 14 residues. CDR1 and CDR2 (germline): SGHKS, YYEKEE (reference sequence). The V segment lost 4 bases and the J segment 4 bases; nucleotides outside the gene matches: 5. The CDR3 nucleotides read TGTGCCAGCAGCCATGGGACAGCTAATCAGCCCCAGCATTTT. Protein: CASSHGTANQPQHF.

V is TRBV29-1 and J is TRBJ2-2; TRBD1 matches 9 bases. The germline gives CDR1 SQVTM, CDR2 ANQGSEA. The CDR3 contains 15 residues. V trimming: 7 bases; J trimming: 7 bases; junction bases outside the gene matches: 13. The CDR3 region is CSGLTGGFVDGELFF. The CDR3 DNA is TGCAGCGGATTAACAGGGGGCTTTGTGGACGGGGAGCTGTTTTTT.

This chain links TRBV7-2 with TRBJ1-2; a possible D gene is TRBD1 (6 bases). V lost 4 bases and J lost 2, with 17 bases in between. Germline V gene sequence: CDR1 SGHTA, CDR2 FQGNSA. The length of the CDR3 is 16 residues. CDR3 sequence (DNA): TGTGCCAGCAGCTCAGTCGGTGGGGGCGCGAACTATGGCTACACCTTC. Translated, it gives CASSSVGGGANYGYTF.

The rearrangement uses TRBV12-3 or TRBV12-4 and TRBJ1-2; D is possibly TRBD1 (5 bases). This CDR3 comprises 13 residues. Trimming removed 3 bases at V and 8 bases at J, with 13 bases between. The chain's CDR3 is CASSFQQVLGYTF. The DNA of the CDR3 is TGTGCCAGCAGTTTCCAACAGGTACTAGGCTACACCTTC.

V usage is TRBV30 and J usage is TRBJ1-5; TRBD1 matches at 7 bases. Germline V CDR1 and CDR2: GTSNPN, SVGIG (reference sequence). V gave up 1 base and J gave up 6 bases; unmatched junction bases: 6. This CDR3 is built from 14 residues. The CDR3: CAWSGDRDLQPQHF. The CDR3 DNA is TGTGCCTGGAGTGGAGACAGGGACCTTCAGCCCCAGCATTTT.

The chain carries TRBV7-6 and TRBJ1-3; D is perhaps TRBD1 (5 bases). CDR3 length equals 14 residues. The germline gives CDR1 SGHVS, CDR2 FNYEAQ. The germline V and J ends were trimmed by 4 bases and 0 bases, with 7 bases remaining between them. Here the CDR3 DNA reads TGTGCCAGCAGCTCCCAGGGCTCTGGAAACACCATATATTTT. Residues: CASSSQGSGNTIYF.

A few counts support this clone. The rearrangement uses TRBV29-1 and TRBJ1-2, with 9 bases fitting TRBD1. The length of the CDR3 is 13 residues. V was pared by 7 bases and J by 7 bases, with 10 bases of the junction left unmatched. Germline V gives CDR1 SQVTM, CDR2 ANQGSEA. As DNA, the CDR3 is TGCAGCGCCCGATTCGTGACAGGGGGTGGCTACACCTTC. Protein: CSARFVTGGGYTF.

The chain carries TRBV5-1 and TRBJ1-1, with a tentative D call TRBD1 (5 bases). CDR3 size: 14 residues. CDR1 is SGHRS, CDR2 YFSETQ, per germline. The V end was cut by 4 bases, the J end by 6 bases, with 16 bases between. Here the CDR3 reads CASSPALHRSEAFF. CDR3 nucleotides: TGCGCCAGCAGCCCCGCTCTCCACAGGTCTGAAGCTTTCTTT.